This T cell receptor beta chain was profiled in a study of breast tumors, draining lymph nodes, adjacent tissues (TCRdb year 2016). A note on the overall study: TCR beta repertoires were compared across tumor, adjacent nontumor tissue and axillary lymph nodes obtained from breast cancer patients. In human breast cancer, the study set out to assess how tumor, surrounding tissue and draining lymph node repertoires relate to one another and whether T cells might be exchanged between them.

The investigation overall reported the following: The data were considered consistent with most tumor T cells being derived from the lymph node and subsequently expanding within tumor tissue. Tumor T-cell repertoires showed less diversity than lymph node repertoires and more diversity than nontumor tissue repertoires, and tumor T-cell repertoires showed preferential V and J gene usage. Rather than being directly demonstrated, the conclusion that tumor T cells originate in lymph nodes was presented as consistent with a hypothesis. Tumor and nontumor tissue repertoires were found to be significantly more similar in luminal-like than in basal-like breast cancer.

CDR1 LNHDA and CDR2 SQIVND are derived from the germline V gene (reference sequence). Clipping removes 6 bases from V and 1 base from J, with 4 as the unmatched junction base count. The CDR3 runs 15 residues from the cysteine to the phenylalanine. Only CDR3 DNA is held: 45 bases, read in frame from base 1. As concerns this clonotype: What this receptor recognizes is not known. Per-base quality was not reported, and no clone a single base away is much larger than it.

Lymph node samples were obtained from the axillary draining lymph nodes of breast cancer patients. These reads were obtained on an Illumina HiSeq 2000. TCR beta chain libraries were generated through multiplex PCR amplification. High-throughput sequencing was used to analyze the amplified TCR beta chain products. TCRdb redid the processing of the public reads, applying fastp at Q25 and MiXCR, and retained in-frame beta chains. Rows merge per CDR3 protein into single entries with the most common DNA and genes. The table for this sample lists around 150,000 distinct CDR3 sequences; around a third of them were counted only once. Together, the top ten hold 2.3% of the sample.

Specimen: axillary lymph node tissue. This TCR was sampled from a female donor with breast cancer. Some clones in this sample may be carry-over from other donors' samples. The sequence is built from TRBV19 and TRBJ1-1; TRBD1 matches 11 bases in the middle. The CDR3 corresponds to CASRDRGRRNTEAFF. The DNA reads TGTGCCAGTAGGGACAGGGGGCGCCGGAACACTGAAGCTTTCTTT.